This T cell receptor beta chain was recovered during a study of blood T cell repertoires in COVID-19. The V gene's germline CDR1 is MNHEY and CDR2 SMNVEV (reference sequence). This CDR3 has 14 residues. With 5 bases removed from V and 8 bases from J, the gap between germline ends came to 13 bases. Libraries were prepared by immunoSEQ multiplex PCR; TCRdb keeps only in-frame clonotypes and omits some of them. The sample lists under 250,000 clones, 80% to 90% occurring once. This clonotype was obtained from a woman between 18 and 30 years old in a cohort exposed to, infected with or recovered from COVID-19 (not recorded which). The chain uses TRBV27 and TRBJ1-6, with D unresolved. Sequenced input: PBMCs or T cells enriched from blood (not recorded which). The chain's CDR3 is CASSPYGGDSPLHF. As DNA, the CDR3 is TGTGCCAGCAGTCCCTATGGCGGGGATTCACCCCTCCACTTT.